One sample yielded the 18 T cell receptor beta chains listed below, sequenced in a study of cytomegalovirus exposure and HLA in healthy donors. In the PCR, 60 Vbeta and 13 Jbeta primers were used. Profiled with immunoSEQ multiplex PCR; TCRdb holds only in-frame clones, not every one. This table holds roughly 200,000 clones, roughly 90% found once. The specimen sequenced was PBMCs. Every receptor here comes from a boy aged 2 to 10 in good health and CMV-seronegative.

The chain's CDR3 is CASRLSPGLTGDSGEFF. In DNA, the CDR3 is TGCGCCAGCAGGCTATCGCCCGGACTCACAGGGGATTCAGGGGAGTTCTTC. The chain recombines TRBV4-1 with TRBJ2-1; 7 bases align to TRBD1. Germline V gene lookup returns CDR1 MGHRA and CDR2 YSYEKL. This CDR3 is 17 amino acids long. Trimming at V came to 6 bases and at J to 14 bases, leaving 25 bases not matched to a gene.

The chain is built from TRBV27 and TRBJ2-7, with TRBD1 as a possible D gene (5 bases). The CDR3 length is 14 residues. Germline CDR1 MNHEY, CDR2 SMNVEV (reference sequence). V was pared by 0 bases and J by 1 base, with 7 bases between. This chain's CDR3 is CASSLSRQSYEQYF. Here the CDR3 DNA reads TGTGCCAGCAGTTTATCGAGACAGTCCTACGAGCAGTACTTC.

This chain joins TRBV9 and TRBJ1-1; 10 bases agree with TRBD1. The length of the CDR3 is 15 residues. Germline trimming cut 0 bases from V and 3 bases from J; bases unmatched to any gene: 2. CDR1 is SGDLS, CDR2 YYNGEE, per germline. CDR3 region: CASSVVGTGDTEAFF. The CDR3 DNA is TGTGCCAGCAGCGTAGTTGGGACAGGGGACACTGAAGCTTTCTTT.

The rearrangement links TRBV5-5 to TRBJ2-6; tentative D call: TRBD1 (6 bases). The V end was cut by 5 bases, the J end by 6 bases, with 15 bases between. Germline lookup yields CDR1 SGHKS and CDR2 YYEKEE (reference sequence). The CDR3 is 15 amino acids. DNA of the CDR3: TGTGCCAGCAGTTCCCACTGGGGACAGGCCAACGTCCTGACTTTC. It encodes CASSSHWGQANVLTF.

The chain recombines TRBV28 with TRBJ1-1; no firm D call. The CDR3 extends over 14 amino acids. Trimming took 4 bases from V and 3 from J, leaving 12 bases between them. Germline CDR1 and CDR2: MDHEN and SYDVKM. The chain's CDR3 is CASSSTDAYTEAFF. DNA of the CDR3: TGTGCCAGCAGTTCGACTGACGCTTACACTGAAGCTTTCTTT.

This clone was recorded once. This chain uses TRBV6-5 with TRBJ2-2, with 9 nucleotides matching TRBD1. Germline V CDR1 and CDR2: MNHEY, SVGAGI. The J segment lost 5 bases and the V segment lost 2 bases, leaving 3 bases of the junction unmatched. This CDR3 is built from 15 residues. CDR3 protein: CASSYTGGLTGELFF. The CDR3 DNA follows: TGTGCCAGCAGTTACACAGGGGGCTTGACCGGGGAGCTGTTTTTT.

The V call is TRBV2, the J call TRBJ1-1; unclear D gene. CDR1 SNHLY and CDR2 FYNNEI come from the germline V gene. CDR3 length: 12 amino acids. V lost 6 bases, J lost 1 base, and 6 bases lay in between. The CDR3 DNA follows: TGTGCCAGCAGGGCTAGGAACACTGAAGCTTTCTTT. It codes for CASRARNTEAFF.

The chain joins TRBV18 to TRBJ2-1, with D unclear. Germline CDR1 is KGHSH and CDR2 is LQKENI. V dropped 2 bases and J dropped 5 bases, with 10 bases sitting between them. CDR3 length: 14 residues. The CDR3 region is CASSPMRNHNEQFF. In DNA, the CDR3 is TGTGCCAGCTCACCAATGAGGAATCACAATGAGCAGTTCTTC.

The genes are TRBV27 and TRBJ1-6; TRBD1 agrees at 7 bases. Germline lookup yields CDR1 MNHEY and CDR2 SMNVEV (reference sequence). V lost 6 bases to trimming and J lost 7 bases; unmatched junction nucleotides: 15. The CDR3 is 17 amino acids. CDR3 sequence: CASRVEWDRAGNSPLHF. CDR3 coding DNA: TGTGCCAGCAGAGTTGAGTGGGACAGAGCTGGGAATTCACCCCTCCACTTT.

V and J are TRBV28 and TRBJ2-1, with TRBD2 identical over 8 bases. V trimming: 1 base; J trimming: 9 bases; junction bases outside the gene matches: 8. This CDR3 has 15 residues. CDR1 MDHEN and CDR2 SYDVKM come from the germline V gene. Here the CDR3 DNA reads TGTGCCAGCAGTTTATACCAGCGGGAGCTAAGTGAGCAGTTCTTC. This encodes CASSLYQRELSEQFF.

The gene calls are TRBV4-2 and TRBJ2-1; TRBD1 agrees at 8 bases. Germline values: CDR1 LGHNA, CDR2 YNFKEQ. The CDR3 totals 15 residues. The trim removed 6 bases at V and 1 base at J, leaving 5 bases unmatched. The DNA of the CDR3 is TGTGCCAGCAGTCCTCGGACAGGGTCCTACAATGAGCAGTTCTTC. It encodes CASSPRTGSYNEQFF.

The gene calls are TRBV23-1 and TRBJ1-2, with D maybe TRBD1 (6 bases). TRBV23-1 is placed among ORFs of uncertain function. The CDR3 totals 15 residues. Deletions cut 6 bases from V and 0 bases from J, with 14 bases between. CDR3 residues: CASRGKQGSNYGYTF. The CDR3 nucleotides are TGCGCCAGCAGGGGTAAACAGGGCTCTAACTATGGCTACACCTTC.

The CDR3 DNA reads as TGCGCCAGCAGCTTAGAGAATGCGGGAGAGCAGTTCTTC. Protein sequence: CASSLENAGEQFF. This chain uses TRBV5-1 with TRBJ2-1; maybe TRBD2 (6 bases). Trimming stripped 2 bases from V and 10 bases from J, with 13 bases between. CDR3 length equals 13 residues. Germline lookup yields CDR1 SGHRS and CDR2 YFSETQ.

This CDR3 reads CASVGGQISGNTIYF. The CDR3 DNA sequence: TGTGCCAGCGTGGGGGGACAGATCTCTGGAAACACCATATATTTT. This rearrangement joins TRBV13 to TRBJ1-3, with 7 bases fitting TRBD1. J was trimmed by 0 bases and V by 8 bases; bases with no gene match: 7. CDR1 and CDR2 from the germline V gene are PRHDT and FYEKMQ (reference sequence). The length of the CDR3 is 15 residues.

As regards this clone: Sequence at one end of the junction differs from germline and may be a read error. V and J are TRBV7-9 and TRBJ2-5; D might be TRBD1 (5 bases). The last part of the DNA fits TRBJ2-7 better; the J call may be wrong. Germline CDR1 is SEHNR and CDR2 is FQNEAQ (reference sequence). The CDR3 runs to 14 residues. CDR3 nucleotides: TGTGCCAGTACAGACAGCCTCCCCTCCTCCGAGCAGTACTTC. The encoded protein is CASTDSLPSSEQYF.

This clone appeared once. The chain recombines TRBV19 with TRBJ2-3; TRBD2 aligns across 8 bases. The V gene end was trimmed by 5 bases and the J gene end by 1 base; junction bases not matched to a gene: 14. This CDR3 is 18 amino acids long. Germline V CDR1 and CDR2: LNHDA, SQIVND (reference sequence). The CDR3 nucleotides read TGTGCCAGTAGTCCAAGCCCCGGGGGGGCTAGTGGCACAGATACGCAGTATTTT. Protein product: CASSPSPGGASGTDTQYF.

The chain carries TRBV19 and TRBJ2-1, with D perhaps matching TRBD1 (5 bases). Trimming left V 5 bases short and J 8 bases short, with 19 bases between. The CDR3 runs 15 residues. Germline V gives CDR1 LNHDA, CDR2 SQIVND (reference sequence). As DNA, the CDR3 is TGTGCCAGTAGTGAAGGGGCCATTGAGGTTGATGAGCAGTTCTTC. Protein: CASSEGAIEVDEQFF.

This chain uses TRBV6-4 with TRBJ1-1; D perhaps matches TRBD1 (5 bases). Trimming removed 6 bases at V and 8 bases at J, with 16 bases between. This CDR3 has 13 residues. Per germline, CDR1 MRHNA and CDR2 SNTAGT. Here the CDR3 DNA reads TGTGCCAGCAGACAGATCGACGGGGGGGAAGCTTTCTTT. Translated, it gives CASRQIDGGEAFF.